These T cell receptor beta chains were read from a single sample in a study of T cell responses to AZD1222 COVID-19 vaccine. Assay: immunoSEQ multiplex PCR; the TCRdb copy retains only in-frame clones and omits some. The repertoire holds roughly 150,000 clones, with about 87% as singletons. The sample was peripheral blood, taken 28 days after the second AZD1222 dose. These receptors came from an adult who received the AZD1222 COVID-19 vaccine. Each CDR3 is given with its conserved first and last residue. The D gene is left open where the match is weak. The size of a clone is reported for some rows only, either as once, few or many, or as a class for expanded clones.

D gene: TRBD1; J gene: TRBJ1-5; clone size: .; V gene: TRBV18; CDR3 protein: CASSPGTTGSNQPQHF; CDR3 DNA: TGTGCCAGCTCACCGGGCACGACAGGGAGCAATCAGCCCCAGCATTTT
D gene: .; J gene: TRBJ2-7; clone size: once; V gene: TRBV11-2; CDR3 protein: CASSLDIFGTPPYEQYF; CDR3 DNA: TGTGCCAGCAGCTTAGATATTTTTGGGACGCCACCCTACGAGCAGTACTTC
D gene: TRBD2; J gene: TRBJ2-1; clone size: .; V gene: TRBV27; CDR3 protein: CASSPGTSRYNEQFF; CDR3 DNA: TGTGCCAGCAGTCCGGGGACTAGCAGATACAATGAGCAGTTCTTC
D gene: TRBD1; J gene: TRBJ2-1; clone size: .; V gene: TRBV29-1; CDR3 protein: CSVESGWQGAWNEQFF; CDR3 DNA: TGCAGCGTTGAGAGTGGTTGGCAGGGGGCTTGGAATGAGCAGTTCTTC
D gene: .; J gene: TRBJ1-1; clone size: .; V gene: TRBV11-3; CDR3 protein: CASSLGGNTEAFF; CDR3 DNA: TGTGCCAGCAGCTTGGGGGGTAACACTGAAGCTTTCTTT
D gene: .; J gene: TRBJ1-2; clone size: once; V gene: TRBV6-1; CDR3 protein: CASSDGGLGYGYTF; CDR3 DNA: TGTGCCAGCAGTGATGGGGGCCTGGGCTATGGCTACACCTTC
D gene: TRBD1; J gene: TRBJ1-5; clone size: .; V gene: TRBV3-1/TRBV3-2; CDR3 protein: CASSRDRAENQPQHF; CDR3 DNA: TGTGCCAGCAGCCGAGACAGGGCAGAAAATCAGCCCCAGCATTTT
D gene: .; J gene: TRBJ2-7; clone size: .; V gene: TRBV28; CDR3 protein: CASSTSRAGDYEQYF; CDR3 DNA: TGTGCCAGCAGTACTTCCCGGGCAGGGGACTACGAGCAGTACTTC
D gene: .; J gene: TRBJ2-7; clone size: .; V gene: TRBV7-2; CDR3 protein: CASSLGGLSSGADEQYF; CDR3 DNA: TGTGCCAGCAGCTTAGGAGGGCTTTCGTCGGGGGCGGACGAGCAGTACTTC
D gene: .; J gene: TRBJ2-1; clone size: .; V gene: TRBV24-1; CDR3 protein: CATSLGVYNEQFF; CDR3 DNA: TGTGCCACCAGCCTGGGTGTTTACAATGAGCAGTTCTTC
D gene: .; J gene: TRBJ1-4; clone size: .; V gene: TRBV7-9; CDR3 protein: CASSPSGRELATNEKLFF; CDR3 DNA: TGTGCCAGCAGCCCAAGTGGCAGAGAACTCGCAACTAATGAAAAACTGTTTTTT
D gene: .; J gene: TRBJ2-1; clone size: .; V gene: TRBV10-2; CDR3 protein: CASTSGYNEQFF; CDR3 DNA: TGCGCCAGCACCTCGGGCTACAATGAGCAGTTCTTC
D gene: TRBD1; J gene: TRBJ2-2; clone size: .; V gene: TRBV5-4; CDR3 protein: CASSFPQGDTGELFF; CDR3 DNA: TGTGCCAGCAGCTTCCCGCAGGGGGACACCGGGGAGCTGTTTTTT
D gene: .; J gene: TRBJ1-1; clone size: .; V gene: TRBV30; CDR3 protein: CAWTGDAGAFF; CDR3 DNA: TGTGCCTGGACAGGGGACGCAGGAGCTTTCTTT
D gene: .; J gene: TRBJ2-2; clone size: few; V gene: TRBV14; CDR3 protein: CASSQLGTGELFF; CDR3 DNA: TGTGCCAGCAGCCAACTGGGCACCGGGGAGCTGTTTTTT
D gene: TRBD2; J gene: TRBJ2-1; clone size: .; V gene: TRBV18; CDR3 protein: CASSPRLAGGDRSYNEQFF; CDR3 DNA: TGTGCCAGCTCACCTCGACTAGCGGGTGGTGATCGCTCCTACAATGAGCAGTTCTTC
D gene: .; J gene: TRBJ2-5; clone size: .; V gene: TRBV6-2/TRBV6-3; CDR3 protein: CASSYPGGVGDQETQYF; CDR3 DNA: TGTGCCAGCAGTTACCCTGGGGGTGTAGGGGACCAAGAGACCCAGTACTTC
D gene: .; J gene: TRBJ1-1; clone size: .; V gene: TRBV20-1; CDR3 protein: CSASQIGGNTEAFF; CDR3 DNA: TGCAGTGCTAGTCAGATCGGGGGCAACACTGAAGCTTTCTTT
D gene: TRBD2; J gene: TRBJ2-1; clone size: .; V gene: TRBV6-5; CDR3 protein: CASRLAEYNEQFF; CDR3 DNA: TGTGCCAGCAGACTAGCGGAATACAATGAGCAGTTCTTC
D gene: TRBD1; J gene: TRBJ1-1; clone size: .; V gene: TRBV28; CDR3 protein: CASRTQGFMNTEAFF; CDR3 DNA: TGTGCCAGCAGAACACAGGGGTTCATGAACACTGAAGCTTTCTTT
D gene: TRBD2; J gene: TRBJ2-2; clone size: .; V gene: TRBV24-1; CDR3 protein: CATSDWTSGSLGELFF; CDR3 DNA: TGTGCCACCAGTGATTGGACTAGCGGGAGCCTCGGGGAGCTGTTTTTT
D gene: .; J gene: TRBJ2-7; clone size: .; V gene: TRBV27; CDR3 protein: CASSPLTGVKSYEQYF; CDR3 DNA: TGTGCCAGCAGTCCCTTGACAGGCGTCAAGTCCTACGAGCAGTACTTC
D gene: .; J gene: TRBJ2-5; clone size: .; V gene: TRBV18; CDR3 protein: CASSPVGQETQYF; CDR3 DNA: TGTGCCAGCTCACCAGTGGGCCAAGAGACCCAGTACTTC
D gene: .; J gene: TRBJ1-6; clone size: .; V gene: TRBV3-1/TRBV3-2; CDR3 protein: CASSLLLTGTGSSPLHF; CDR3 DNA: TGTGCCAGCAGCCTCCTTCTTACAGGGACGGGGAGTTCACCCCTCCACTTT
D gene: .; J gene: TRBJ1-4; clone size: .; V gene: TRBV7-8; CDR3 protein: CASSSTLSVGRNEKLFF; CDR3 DNA: TGTGCCAGCAGCTCTACCCTTTCGGTAGGGCGGAATGAAAAACTGTTTTTT
D gene: .; J gene: TRBJ2-1; clone size: .; V gene: TRBV5-4; CDR3 protein: CASSLVGYDNEQFF; CDR3 DNA: TGTGCCAGCAGCTTGGTCGGCTACGACAATGAGCAGTTCTTC
D gene: .; J gene: TRBJ1-5; clone size: .; V gene: TRBV28; CDR3 protein: CASSSYQPQHF; CDR3 DNA: TGTGCCAGCAGTTCGTATCAGCCCCAGCATTTT
D gene: TRBD2; J gene: TRBJ2-3; clone size: .; V gene: TRBV10-3; CDR3 protein: CAISGRGLAGTDTQYF; CDR3 DNA: TGTGCCATCAGTGGGAGGGGACTAGCTGGCACAGATACGCAGTATTTT
D gene: TRBD1; J gene: TRBJ1-4; clone size: .; V gene: TRBV5-1; CDR3 protein: CASSLGDRVDKLLF; CDR3 DNA: TGCGCCAGCAGCTTGGGGGACAGGGTAGACAAACTGCTTTTT
D gene: TRBD1; J gene: TRBJ2-2; clone size: .; V gene: TRBV6-5; CDR3 protein: CASSSGTGLSNGELFF; CDR3 DNA: TGTGCCAGCAGTTCCGGGACAGGGCTCTCTAACGGGGAGCTGTTTTTT
D gene: TRBD1; J gene: TRBJ2-7; clone size: .; V gene: TRBV12-3/TRBV12-4; CDR3 protein: CASSSGQGYEQYF; CDR3 DNA: TGTGCCAGCAGTTCGGGACAGGGCTACGAGCAGTACTTC
D gene: .; J gene: TRBJ1-6; clone size: .; V gene: TRBV14; CDR3 protein: CASSQGQQGNSPLHF; CDR3 DNA: TGTGCCAGCAGCCAAGGGCAGCAGGGGAATTCACCCCTCCACTTT
D gene: .; J gene: TRBJ1-2; clone size: .; V gene: TRBV6-2/TRBV6-3; CDR3 protein: CASSSADKYWGYTF; CDR3 DNA: TGTGCCAGCAGCTCCGCTGACAAATATTGGGGCTACACCTTC
D gene: TRBD1; J gene: TRBJ2-7; clone size: once; V gene: TRBV24-1; CDR3 protein: CATSGGTGSPYEQYF; CDR3 DNA: TGTGCCACCAGTGGAGGGACAGGGAGTCCCTACGAGCAGTACTTC
D gene: .; J gene: TRBJ1-1; clone size: .; V gene: TRBV5-1; CDR3 protein: CASSSGPTRATEAFF; CDR3 DNA: TGCGCCAGCAGCTCCGGACCGACACGAGCGACTGAAGCTTTCTTT
D gene: .; J gene: TRBJ2-1; clone size: .; V gene: TRBV7-2; CDR3 protein: CASSLDAVRNEQFF; CDR3 DNA: TGTGCCAGCAGCTTAGACGCTGTCCGGAATGAGCAGTTCTTC
D gene: .; J gene: TRBJ2-1; clone size: .; V gene: TRBV27; CDR3 protein: CASSLGGFTYNEQFF; CDR3 DNA: TGTGCCAGCAGTCTGGGGGGATTCACCTACAATGAGCAGTTCTTC
D gene: .; J gene: TRBJ1-5; clone size: once; V gene: TRBV9; CDR3 protein: CASSRQENQPQHF; CDR3 DNA: TGTGCCAGCAGTCGGCAGGAAAATCAGCCCCAGCATTTT
D gene: .; J gene: TRBJ1-1; clone size: .; V gene: TRBV5-6; CDR3 protein: CASSLFKSHTEAFF; CDR3 DNA: TGTGCCAGCAGCTTGTTCAAGAGCCACACTGAAGCTTTCTTT
D gene: .; J gene: TRBJ2-1; clone size: .; V gene: TRBV9; CDR3 protein: CASSEAELRNEQFF; CDR3 DNA: TGTGCCAGCAGCGAGGCAGAACTCCGCAATGAGCAGTTCTTC
D gene: TRBD2; J gene: TRBJ2-2; clone size: .; V gene: TRBV11-2; CDR3 protein: CASSLFGTSGTGTGELFF; CDR3 DNA: TGTGCCAGCAGCTTATTCGGGACTAGCGGGACGGGCACCGGGGAGCTGTTTTTT
D gene: .; J gene: TRBJ1-1; clone size: .; V gene: TRBV7-2; CDR3 protein: CASSSQTGLNTEAFF; CDR3 DNA: TGTGCCAGCAGCTCACAGACAGGACTGAACACTGAAGCTTTCTTT
D gene: TRBD1; J gene: TRBJ1-3; clone size: .; V gene: TRBV18; CDR3 protein: CASSPRQGNSGNTIYF; CDR3 DNA: TGTGCCAGCTCACCCCGACAGGGGAACTCTGGAAACACCATATATTTT
D gene: TRBD1; J gene: TRBJ1-3; clone size: .; V gene: TRBV7-6; CDR3 protein: CASSSRSGDSLSGNTIYF; CDR3 DNA: TGTGCCAGCAGCTCCCGCTCAGGGGACAGCCTCTCTGGAAACACCATATATTTT
D gene: TRBD2; J gene: TRBJ2-3; clone size: .; V gene: TRBV7-2; CDR3 protein: CASSLEPGTSGRLGTQYF; CDR3 DNA: TGTGCCAGCAGCTTAGAACCAGGGACTAGCGGGAGGTTAGGTACGCAGTATTTT
D gene: TRBD2; J gene: TRBJ2-1; clone size: .; V gene: TRBV4-1; CDR3 protein: CASSQGTSGSSYNEQFF; CDR3 DNA: TGCGCCAGCAGCCAAGGTACTAGCGGAAGCTCCTACAATGAGCAGTTCTTC
D gene: .; J gene: TRBJ2-1; clone size: .; V gene: TRBV19; CDR3 protein: CASSIYRVNEQFF; CDR3 DNA: TGTGCCAGTAGTATATACAGGGTCAATGAGCAGTTCTTC
D gene: .; J gene: TRBJ1-2; clone size: .; V gene: TRBV18; CDR3 protein: CASSADSNYGYTF; CDR3 DNA: TGTGCCAGCTCAGCGGACAGTAACTATGGCTACACCTTC
D gene: .; J gene: TRBJ1-5; clone size: .; V gene: TRBV7-9; CDR3 protein: CASSLGDWPQPQHF; CDR3 DNA: TGTGCCAGCAGCTTAGGAGATTGGCCTCAGCCCCAGCATTTT
D gene: .; J gene: TRBJ2-7; clone size: .; V gene: TRBV7-8; CDR3 protein: CASSPSSYEQYF; CDR3 DNA: TGTGCCAGCAGCCCCAGCTCCTACGAGCAGTACTTC
D gene: .; J gene: TRBJ2-1; clone size: .; V gene: TRBV19; CDR3 protein: CASARGDYSYNEQFF; CDR3 DNA: TGTGCCAGCGCCCGGGGCGACTACTCCTACAATGAGCAGTTCTTC
D gene: .; J gene: TRBJ1-2; clone size: .; V gene: TRBV4-1; CDR3 protein: CASSQVPLLNGYTF; CDR3 DNA: TGCGCCAGCAGCCAAGTGCCCCTACTTAATGGCTACACCTTC
D gene: TRBD2; J gene: TRBJ2-2; clone size: .; V gene: TRBV4-1; CDR3 protein: CASSQGEAGTTGELFF; CDR3 DNA: TGCGCCAGCAGCCAAGGGGAAGCGGGAACCACCGGGGAGCTGTTTTTT
D gene: .; J gene: TRBJ1-1; clone size: .; V gene: TRBV27; CDR3 protein: CASSATVGSEAFF; CDR3 DNA: TGTGCCAGCAGTGCGACAGTAGGGAGCGAAGCTTTCTTT
D gene: TRBD2; J gene: TRBJ2-7; clone size: .; V gene: TRBV19; CDR3 protein: CASRNNGGRGEQYF; CDR3 DNA: TGTGCCAGTAGGAACAACGGCGGGAGGGGCGAGCAGTACTTC
D gene: .; J gene: TRBJ1-1; clone size: .; V gene: TRBV18; CDR3 protein: CASSPPGGRDTEAFF; CDR3 DNA: TGTGCCAGCTCACCACCGGGGGGCAGGGACACTGAAGCTTTCTTT
D gene: .; J gene: TRBJ1-2; clone size: .; V gene: TRBV3-1/TRBV3-2; CDR3 protein: CASSPDSRGGYTF; CDR3 DNA: TGTGCCAGCAGCCCCGATAGTCGGGGTGGCTACACCTTC